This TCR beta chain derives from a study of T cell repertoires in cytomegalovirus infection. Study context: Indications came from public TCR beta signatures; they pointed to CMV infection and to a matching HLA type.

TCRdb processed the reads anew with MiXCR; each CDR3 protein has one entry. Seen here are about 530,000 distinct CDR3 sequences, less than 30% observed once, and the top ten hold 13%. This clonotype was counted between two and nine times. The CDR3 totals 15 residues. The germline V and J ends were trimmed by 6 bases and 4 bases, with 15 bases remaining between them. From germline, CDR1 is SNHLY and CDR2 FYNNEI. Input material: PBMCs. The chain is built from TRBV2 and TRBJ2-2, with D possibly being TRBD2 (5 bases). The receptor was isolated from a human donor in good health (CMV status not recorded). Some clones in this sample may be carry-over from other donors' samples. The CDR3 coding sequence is TGTGCCAGCAGAGCGGAGACCCGAGGCACCGGGGAGCTGTTTTTT. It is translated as CASRAETRGTGELFF. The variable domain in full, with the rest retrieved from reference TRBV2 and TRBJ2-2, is EPEVTQTPSHQVTQMGQEVILRCVPISNHLYFYWYRQILGQKVEFLVSFYNNEISEKSEIFDDQFSVERPDGSNFTLKIRSTKLEDSAMYFCASRAETRGTGELFFGEGSRLTVL.